These T cell receptor beta chains were read from a single sample in a study of blood T cell repertoires in COVID-19. The table came from immunoSEQ multiplex PCR; TCRdb's copy has only in-frame clones and leaves some out. The sample comprises 400,000 to 450,000 clones, about nine tenths of which are singletons, and 1.4% rests with the top ten. Sequenced input: peripheral blood. The receptors here all came from a woman in her thirties with active or convalescent COVID-19. Each CDR3 is given with its conserved first and last residue. Fields, in order: D gene, clone size, V gene, J gene, CDR3 protein, CDR3 DNA. A D gene is named only where the DNA matches it firmly. Not all rows give a size; the values are once, few, many and, for expanded clones, a class.

.,.,TRBV5-1,TRBJ1-4,CASSPGHLNEKLFF,TGCGCCAGCAGCCCGGGACACCTTAATGAAAAACTGTTTTTT
TRBD2,.,TRBV19,TRBJ2-3,CASMNTYTSGFADTQYF,TGTGCCAGTATGAACACCTACACTAGCGGCTTTGCAGATACGCAGTATTTT
.,.,TRBV19,TRBJ2-5,CASSPPRAFGETQYF,TGTGCCAGTAGTCCCCCGAGGGCTTTCGGAGAGACCCAGTACTTC
.,.,TRBV10-1,TRBJ2-1,CASRGQGANEQFF,TGCGCCAGCAGAGGGCAGGGCGCCAATGAGCAGTTCTTC
TRBD2,.,TRBV6-1,TRBJ2-7,CASSATSGKRSREYEQYF,TGTGCCAGCAGTGCAACTAGCGGGAAACGGTCGCGGGAATACGAGCAGTACTTC
TRBD1,few,TRBV19,TRBJ1-2,CASRFRGGDYGYTF,TGTGCCAGTAGGTTTAGAGGGGGCGACTATGGCTACACCTTC
.,.,TRBV2,TRBJ1-6,CASSVGQGISYNSPLHF,TGTGCCAGCAGTGTTGGGCAGGGGATTTCCTATAATTCACCCCTCCACTTT
TRBD1,.,TRBV13,TRBJ1-1,CASSRNDRGPGEAFF,TGTGCCAGCAGCAGAAACGACAGGGGGCCGGGTGAAGCTTTCTTT
TRBD1,few,TRBV11-1,TRBJ1-2,CASSLGTGYDYGYTF,TGTGCCAGCAGCCTCGGGACAGGGTATGACTATGGCTACACCTTC
TRBD2,once,TRBV4-1,TRBJ2-7,CASSQEAGAYEQYF,TGCGCCAGCAGCCAAGAGGCGGGAGCGTACGAGCAGTACTTC
TRBD1,few,TRBV14,TRBJ2-5,CASSLLGQGRETQYF,TGTGCCAGCAGCCTTTTAGGACAGGGACGAGAGACCCAGTACTTC
.,.,TRBV18,TRBJ1-1,CASSPMGGNTEAFF,TGTGCCAGCTCACCCATGGGAGGGAACACTGAAGCTTTCTTT
TRBD2,.,TRBV2,TRBJ2-4,CASSALAVAKNIQYF,TGTGCCAGCAGTGCCCTAGCGGTAGCCAAAAACATTCAGTACTTC
TRBD1,.,TRBV19,TRBJ2-1,CASSPLDRGGVNEQFF,TGTGCCAGTAGCCCGTTGGACAGGGGAGGGGTCAATGAGCAGTTCTTC
.,.,TRBV6-5,TRBJ2-7,CASSWESSSYEQYF,TGTGCCAGCAGTTGGGAGTCCAGCTCCTACGAGCAGTACTTC
.,.,TRBV20-1,TRBJ1-1,CSSKQGSEAFF,TGCAGTTCGAAACAGGGTAGTGAAGCTTTCTTT
.,.,TRBV6-6,TRBJ1-2,CASSPLEQGTNYGYTF,TGTGCCAGCAGCCCACTTGAACAGGGTACTAACTATGGCTACACCTTC
.,.,TRBV5-8,TRBJ2-5,CASTKRAGAQGEAGETQYF,TGTGCCAGCACCAAAAGGGCCGGGGCTCAGGGGGAGGCCGGCGAGACCCAGTACTTC
.,.,TRBV3-1/TRBV3-2,TRBJ1-1,CASSPAAGSLNTEAFF,TGTGCCAGCAGCCCCGCAGCGGGCAGCCTGAACACTGAAGCTTTCTTT
.,.,TRBV21-1,TRBJ2-1,CASSKEDNNEQFF,TGTGCCAGCAGCAAAGAGGACAACAATGAGCAGTTCTTC
.,.,TRBV30,TRBJ2-2,CAWVEGGSTGELFF,TGTGCCTGGGTTGAGGGCGGCAGCACCGGGGAGCTGTTTTTT
TRBD1,.,TRBV10-3,TRBJ1-6,CAISEGAGGNSPLHF,TGTGCCATCAGTGAGGGGGCAGGGGGCAATTCACCCCTCCACTTT
.,.,TRBV2,TRBJ1-2,CASSEGQNYGYTF,TGTGCCAGCAGTGAAGGGCAGAACTATGGCTACACCTTC
.,once,TRBV5-1,TRBJ1-2,CASSLESARGYGYTF,TGCGCCAGCAGCTTGGAGTCGGCCAGGGGCTATGGCTACACCTTC
.,.,TRBV27,TRBJ2-7,CASSFGYEQYF,TGTGCCAGCAGTTTCGGGTACGAGCAGTACTTC
.,.,TRBV5-1,TRBJ2-3,CASSLGESTDTQYF,TGCGCCAGCAGCTTGGGAGAGTCCACAGATACGCAGTATTTT
TRBD1,.,TRBV6-5,TRBJ1-1,CASSWGQRFEAFF,TGTGCCAGTAGTTGGGGACAGAGGTTTGAAGCTTTCTTT
.,few,TRBV3-1/TRBV3-2,TRBJ2-7,CASSQSNYEQYF,TGTGCCAGCAGCCAATCTAACTACGAGCAGTACTTC
.,.,TRBV5-1,TRBJ2-2,CASSLATTSAGELFF,TGCGCCAGCAGCTTAGCCACGACTAGTGCCGGGGAGCTGTTTTTT
.,.,TRBV30,TRBJ2-1,CAWSVPGYEQFF,TGTGCCTGGAGTGTACCAGGGTATGAGCAGTTCTTC
.,.,TRBV19,TRBJ2-1,CASSIPSYNEQFF,TGTGCCAGTAGTATCCCATCCTACAATGAGCAGTTCTTC
.,.,TRBV7-8,TRBJ1-3,CASSSLQGEKNTIYF,TGTGCCAGCAGCTCCCTCCAAGGAGAGAAAAACACCATATATTTT